The entry that follows covers one TCR beta chain sequence. Its specificity is not known. This sample is drawn from a study of response to subunit inactivated influenza vaccine. The V segment lost 4 bases and the J segment 2 bases; nucleotides outside the gene matches: 13. The germline V gene encodes CDR1 SGHRS and CDR2 YFSETQ. CDR3 length: 17 residues. TCRdb passed the RT-PCR reads through MiXCR, listing each CDR3 protein once. The sample lists roughly 650,000 distinct CDR3 sequences, less than 20% seen once, with 11% in the top ten. Study-wide points: Authors suggested each seasonal influenza vaccination recruits few new T cells.

The chain has TRBV5-1 and TRBJ2-7; 9 positions match TRBD2. This TCR derives from a man aged 50 to 59 who received an inactivated influenza vaccine. The starting material was PBMCs from blood, obtained less than 13 days after vaccination. This chain's CDR3 is CASSPAVTTSGTYEQYF. The CDR3 nucleotides read TGCGCCAGCAGCCCGGCCGTCACGACTAGCGGAACCTACGAGCAGTACTTC.